The source of this T cell receptor (beta chain) is a study of T cells in localized non-small cell lung cancer (dated by TCRdb to the early 2020s). Notes on the research overall: Comparing tumors with uninvolved tumor-adjacent lungs, the study looked at the T cell repertoires of approximately 250 patients with early-stage NSCLC. The cohort comprised 200 to 300 treatment-naïve NSCLC patients with resected, localized lung tumors. Of the NSCLC patients, over 120 were male and approximately 110 were female, and the mean age was about 69 years. General study outcomes and caveats: Uninvolved tumor-adjacent lung showed the highest T cell clonality, higher than tumor, which suggests more focused antigenic responses in the adjacent lung. A median of roughly 56 of the top 100 tumor clones were detected in paired uninvolved adjacent lung, and around 30 of these tumor clones were also found among the top 100 clones of the paired uninvolved adjacent lung. Multi-region tumor sequencing was not performed, so intratumor heterogeneity could not be excluded. Longer overall survival was associated with higher blood T cell density, whereas shorter survival was associated with higher adjacent-lung clonality. Because of the exploratory design, TCR variables were selected using unadjusted p-values without false-discovery rate correction.

At diagnosis, tumor, uninvolved tumor-adjacent lung and peripheral blood were collected and then preserved as a mix of FFPE and fresh-frozen material. For TCR repertoire profiling, the blood samples were analyzed as peripheral blood mononuclear cells. Points on this clone: Its specific antigen is unknown. The record has no base qualities; no much larger clone is one base away.

The immunoSEQ Assay was used to sequence TCR beta CDR3 regions from DNA. Concerning the study's data processing: T cell density was computed as TCR beta template counts normalized to usable DNA estimated by amplifying housekeeping genes. Using the preseqR package, richness was estimated by extrapolating to 120,000 templates for tissue samples and 400,000 templates for PBMC samples. Clonality was defined as one minus Pielou's evenness. Differential abundance testing on productive amino-acid clonotypes, with a minimum total count of 5 and an alpha of 0.1, was used to identify tissue-enriched TCRs. The Jaccard Index and the Morisita Overlap Index were used to measure repertoire overlap between compartments. GLIPH grouped TCR beta CDR3s together with public tetramer-defined viral CDR3s, and a viral motif had to include at least three viral sequences and also show V-gene enrichment. The source is immuneACCESS, and TCRdb retained only in-frame sequences with V and J called. Part of the clones is not carried over; for the studies checked, unresolved V genes explain less than half of this, and the remainder is unexplained. The V and J calls and clone size come from that table; D and trimming were worked out from the DNA. Present in this sample are more than 50,000 clones, around 83% of which were seen just once. The ten largest clones add up to around 20% of the sample.

The germline V gene gives CDR1 as SGHRS and CDR2 as YFSETQ. The CDR3, from cysteine to phenylalanine, totals 15 residues. Only CDR3 DNA is held: 45 bases, read in frame from base 1. V is reduced by 0 bases and J by 1 base, leaving a spacing of 10 bases between them. The sequenced sample was peripheral blood, obtained before any cancer treatment. This sequence originates from a female donor aged 60 or older with stage II squamous cell lung carcinoma. The sequence links TRBV5-1 to TRBJ1-1; TRBD1 is possibly the D segment (6 matching bases). The encoded CDR3 is CASSLDGRGNTEAFF. The sequenced DNA: TGCGCCAGCAGCTTGGACGGCAGGGGGAACACTGAAGCTTTCTTT.